The present TCR beta chain was sequenced within a study of identical twins. Study-wide results and caveats: Partly confounded zero-insertion analyses could result from invariant MAIT and iNKT cells.

Worth noting for this clonotype: Its matching antigen is unknown.

Per germline, CDR1 ENHRY and CDR2 SYGVKD. The V gene lost 5 bases and the J gene lost 6 bases, with 14 bases spanning the gap. CDR3 size: 13 residues. The donors were all healthy and Caucasian. Template switching added a universal primer binding site, and final cDNA carried unique molecular identifiers. TCRdb independently ran MiXCR on the 5' RACE reads; one entry per CDR3 protein. Of about 1.7 million distinct CDR3 sequences listed, about 31% were seen once; the top ten hold about 0.27%. Sequences were obtained from cord blood. The V gene is TRBV10-3, the J gene TRBJ2-7, with D perhaps assigned TRBD1 or TRBD2 (5 bases each). The sequence derives from a newborn girl in good health. Written as DNA, the CDR3 is TGTGCCATCAGTTCAGGGACCTTCCTCGAGCAGTACTTC. Protein sequence: CAISSGTFLEQYF.